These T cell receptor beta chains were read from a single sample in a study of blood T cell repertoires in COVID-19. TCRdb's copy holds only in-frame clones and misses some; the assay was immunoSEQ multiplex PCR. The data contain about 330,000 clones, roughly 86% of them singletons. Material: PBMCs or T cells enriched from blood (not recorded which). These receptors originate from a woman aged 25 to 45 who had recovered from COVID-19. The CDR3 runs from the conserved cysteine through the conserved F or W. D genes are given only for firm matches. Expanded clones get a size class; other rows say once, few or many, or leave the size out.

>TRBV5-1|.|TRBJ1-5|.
TGCGCCAGCAGCTTGACTGGGCAGCAGCCCCAGCATTTT
CASSLTGQQPQHF
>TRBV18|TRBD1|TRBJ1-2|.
TGTGCCAGCTCAGGAAGTGCCCGAGGGGGCAACTATGGCTACACCTTC
CASSGSARGGNYGYTF
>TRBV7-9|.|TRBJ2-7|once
TGTGCCAGCAGCATCTCAGAGGCCTACGAGCAGTACTTC
CASSISEAYEQYF
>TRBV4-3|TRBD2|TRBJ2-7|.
TGCGCCAGCAGCCAAGAAGCGACTAGCGGGGCTCTGAACTACGAGCAGTACTTC
CASSQEATSGALNYEQYF
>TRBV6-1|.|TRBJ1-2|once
TGTGCCAGCAGTGAAAATAAGCACTATGGCTACACCTTC
CASSENKHYGYTF
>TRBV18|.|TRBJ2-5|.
TGTGCCAGCTCACCACCTAGCAGGGCCCAAGAGACCCAGTACTTC
CASSPPSRAQETQYF
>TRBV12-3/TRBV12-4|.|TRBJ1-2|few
TGTGCCAGCATATCCGAGAGCTATGGCTACACCTTC
CASISESYGYTF
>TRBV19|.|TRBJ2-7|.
TGTGCCAGTAGTCCCTCAGAGGGTAAGCAGTACTTC
CASSPSEGKQYF
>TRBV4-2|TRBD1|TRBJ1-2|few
TGTGCCAGCAGCGCCCTTACAGGGGGCATAAATGGCTACACCTTC
CASSALTGGINGYTF
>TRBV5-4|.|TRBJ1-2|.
TGTGCCAGCAGCCAATGGCTGAACCCTAACTATGGCTACACCTTC
CASSQWLNPNYGYTF
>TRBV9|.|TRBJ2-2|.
TGTGCCAGCAGCGTCCAGGTGGTCCCCGGGGAGCTGTTTTTT
CASSVQVVPGELFF
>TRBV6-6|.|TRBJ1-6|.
TGTGCCAGCAGTTACTCGAGGGATTCACCCCTCCACTTT
CASSYSRDSPLHF
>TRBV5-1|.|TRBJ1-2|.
TGCGCCAGCAGCACCGAATCGGAGAGCTACACCTTC
CASSTESESYTF
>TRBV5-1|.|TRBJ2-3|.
TGCGCCAGCAGCTTAGAATACGGAGATACGCAGTATTTT
CASSLEYGDTQYF
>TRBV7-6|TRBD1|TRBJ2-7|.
TGTGCCAGCAGCGCAGCCCACCGGGACAGGGGCCACGAGCAGTACTTC
CASSAAHRDRGHEQYF
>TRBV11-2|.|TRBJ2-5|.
TGTGCCAGCAGCTTACAGGGGATTACAGGGTACCAAGAGACCCAGTACTTC
CASSLQGITGYQETQYF
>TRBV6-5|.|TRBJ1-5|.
TGTGCCAGCAGCCCATCTAATCGCGGCCAGCCCCAGCATTTT
CASSPSNRGQPQHF
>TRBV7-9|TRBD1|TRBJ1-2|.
TGTGCCAGCAGCTGGGGGGACAGGCAATATGGCTACACCTTC
CASSWGDRQYGYTF
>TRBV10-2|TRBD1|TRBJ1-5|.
TGCGCCAGCAGTGAGCCAGGACAGGTCCAGCCCCAGCATTTT
CASSEPGQVQPQHF
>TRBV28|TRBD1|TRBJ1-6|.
TGTGCCAGCAGTTTTGTTACAGGGGGAGGGCATTCACCCCTCCACTTT
CASSFVTGGGHSPLHF
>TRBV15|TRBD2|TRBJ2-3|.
TGTGCCACCAGCAGAGATGAGCTAGCGGGGGGGCCTGAGGCAGATACGCAGTATTTT
CATSRDELAGGPEADTQYF
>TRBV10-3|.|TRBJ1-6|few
TGTGCCATCAGTGAGTCTGGGCGACGGCAAAATTCACCCCTCCACTTT
CAISESGRRQNSPLHF
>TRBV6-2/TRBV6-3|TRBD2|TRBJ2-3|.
TGTGCCAGCAGTTATTCCCTGCTGGCGGGGGACTCAGATACGCAGTATTTT
CASSYSLLAGDSDTQYF
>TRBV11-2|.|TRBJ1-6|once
TGTGCCAGCAGCTTAGCAGGCCGCAATAATTCACCCCTCCACTTT
CASSLAGRNNSPLHF
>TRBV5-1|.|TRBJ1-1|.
TGCGCCAGCAGCTTTACCGTTAGCGACCTGAACACTGAAGCTTTCTTT
CASSFTVSDLNTEAFF
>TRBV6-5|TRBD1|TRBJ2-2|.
TGTGCCAGCAGTTACGCTAACAGGGGGACCGGGGAGCTGTTTTTT
CASSYANRGTGELFF
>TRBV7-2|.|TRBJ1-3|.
TGTGCCAGCCGATTGAGCTCTGGAAACACCATATATTTT
CASRLSSGNTIYF
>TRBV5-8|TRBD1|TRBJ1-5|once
TGTGCCAGCAGCTCCAGGGGACAGGAAAGCCTCTATAGCAATCAGCCCCAGCATTTT
CASSSRGQESLYSNQPQHF
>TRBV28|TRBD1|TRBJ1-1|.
TGTGCCAGCAGTTTGACTATTTTGGGACAGTCAAGCACTGAAGCTTTCTTT
CASSLTILGQSSTEAFF
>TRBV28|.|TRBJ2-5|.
TGTGCCAGCAGTTTAGAACCAGGGGAAGAGACCCAGTACTTC
CASSLEPGEETQYF
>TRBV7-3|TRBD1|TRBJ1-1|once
TGTGCCAGCAGCTCGGACAGGGGGCACGTCACTGAAGCTTTCTTT
CASSSDRGHVTEAFF